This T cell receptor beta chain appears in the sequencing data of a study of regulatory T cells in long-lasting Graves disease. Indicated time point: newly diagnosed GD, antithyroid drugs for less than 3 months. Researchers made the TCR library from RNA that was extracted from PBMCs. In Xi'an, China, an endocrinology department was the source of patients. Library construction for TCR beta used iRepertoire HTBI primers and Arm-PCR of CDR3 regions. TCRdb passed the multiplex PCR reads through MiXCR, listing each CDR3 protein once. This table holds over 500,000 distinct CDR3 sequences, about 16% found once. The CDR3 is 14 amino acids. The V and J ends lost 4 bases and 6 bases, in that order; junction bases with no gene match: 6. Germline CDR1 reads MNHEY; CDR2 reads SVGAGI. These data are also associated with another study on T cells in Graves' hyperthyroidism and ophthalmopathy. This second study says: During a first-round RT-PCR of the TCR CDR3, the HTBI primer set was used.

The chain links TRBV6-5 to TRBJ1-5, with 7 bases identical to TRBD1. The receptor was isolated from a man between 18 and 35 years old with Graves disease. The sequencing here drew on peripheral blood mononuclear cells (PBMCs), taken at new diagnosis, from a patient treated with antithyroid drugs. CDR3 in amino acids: CASSSTGATQPQHF. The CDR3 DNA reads TGTGCCAGCAGTTCAACAGGGGCAACTCAGCCCCAGCATTTT.